Here is one TCR beta chain with its context. The antigen is not known. This sample is drawn from a study of vaccination effects on CD4 cells after COVID-19. About the study: Each participant received a vaccine that was either BNT162b2 or mRNA-1273, given as two doses.

The V end was cut by 1 base, the J end by 3 bases, with 22 bases between. CDR1 is MGHRA, CDR2 YSYEKL, per germline. The CDR3 extends over 19 amino acids. Study-wide points: No early post-infection timepoints were available in the study, which also included few convalescent patients.

It was after nine to eleven days of culture that CD4+ T cells were isolated. Previously uninfected by SARS-CoV-2, the vaccine recipients also showed negative nucleocapsid antibodies. A half-volume exchange with IL-2 medium occurred on days 3 and 7. The protocol was immunoSEQ multiplex PCR, while the TCRdb copy is restricted to in-frame clones and leaves out a portion. The table records around 40,000 clones, 55% to 80% of them present only once. This receptor was taken from a human donor who received a COVID-19 vaccine. Sequenced material: CD4+ T cells from PBMCs cultured without peptide, taken before COVID-19 vaccination. The chain has TRBV4-1 and TRBJ1-5; unclear D gene. The CDR3 bases are TGCGCCAGCAGCCAAGTCAGGTGGGTGAAAGGACGGCCCAATCAGCCCCAGCATTTT. It is translated as CASSQVRWVKGRPNQPQHF.